Each of the 20 T cell receptor beta chains below was sequenced from the same sample in a study of T cells in Graves' hyperthyroidism and ophthalmopathy. RNA transcripts were the template for amplifying TCR beta CDR3 regions. An initial round of RT-PCR targeting the TCR CDR3 relied on the HTBI primer set. TCRdb re-called the multiplex PCR reads through MiXCR, storing one row per CDR3 protein. This sample carries under 700,000 distinct CDR3 sequences, 15% to 20% of them seen once, and the ten largest clones take more than 15%. Sequencing was carried out using blood. All receptors come from a woman between 18 and 29 years old with Graves' hyperthyroidism.

This clonotype was seen more than once but under ten times. The rearrangement uses TRBV6-2 or TRBV6-3 and TRBJ1-2, with 8 bases fitting TRBD1. From germline, CDR1 is MNHEY and CDR2 SVGEGT. The V and J ends lost 6 bases and 9 bases, in that order; junction bases with no gene match: 6. This CDR3 contains 12 residues. The CDR3 protein is CASSSDRARYTF. CDR3 coding DNA: TGTGCCAGCAGCTCGGACAGGGCCCGCTACACCTTC.

J is TRBJ1-1 and V is TRBV5-1; the match to TRBD1 covers 8 bases. The J segment lost 1 base and the V segment lost 4 bases, leaving 9 bases of the junction unmatched. CDR3 length equals 16 residues. Per germline, CDR1 SGHRS and CDR2 YFSETQ. CDR3 in amino acids: CASSKTGGNENTEAFF. DNA of the CDR3: TGCGCCAGCAGCAAAACAGGGGGGAATGAGAACACTGAAGCTTTCTTT.

The genes are TRBV7-2 and TRBJ1-6; D gene uncertain. Trimming pared 4 bases from V and 9 bases from J, leaving 7 bases between. The CDR3 length is 12 residues. Germline lookup yields CDR1 SGHTA and CDR2 FQGNSA. The CDR3 nucleotides read TGTGCCAGCAGCTCTTATGGTTCACCCCTCCACTTT. Its protein is CASSSYGSPLHF.

In this sample, this clonotype turned up many times. The chain is built from TRBV20-1 and TRBJ2-3; D is perhaps TRBD1 or TRBD2 (5 bases each). Trimming pared 3 bases from V and 1 base from J, leaving 14 bases between. Germline V lookup: CDR1 DFQATT, CDR2 SNEGSKA (reference sequence). This CDR3 contains 15 residues. CDR3 loop: CSASVREKGTDTQYF. DNA of the CDR3: TGCAGTGCTAGTGTCAGGGAGAAGGGCACAGATACGCAGTATTTT.

This clonotype was observed many times. This chain uses TRBV28 with TRBJ2-2; D not certain. Trimming took 3 bases from V and 0 from J, leaving 8 bases between them. Per germline, CDR1 MDHEN and CDR2 SYDVKM. The CDR3 extends over 15 amino acids. Here the CDR3 DNA reads TGTGCCAGCAGTTTCTCGGTTACGAACACCGGGGAGCTGTTTTTT. Translation gives CASSFSVTNTGELFF.

This chain links TRBV12-3 or TRBV12-4 with TRBJ2-1; D unclear. Trimming took off 5 bases at V and 0 bases at J, with 14 bases between the two ends. The CDR3 contains 16 residues. The CDR3 sequence is CASSPRGRSSYNEQFF. As DNA, the CDR3 is TGTGCCAGCAGTCCGAGAGGACGTAGCTCCTACAATGAGCAGTTCTTC.

This clonotype was recorded a few times. The gene calls are TRBV9 and TRBJ1-1; D gene unclear. Trimming took off 0 bases at V and 0 bases at J, with 6 bases between the two ends. This CDR3 is built from 14 residues. Looked up from germline, CDR1 is SGDLS and CDR2 is YYNGEE. The CDR3, as DNA: TGTGCCAGCAGCGTAGGTAATCTGAACACTGAAGCTTTCTTT. Its translation is CASSVGNLNTEAFF.

Worth noting for this clonotype: One base away lies a much larger clone, so this may be a sequencing read error. The V and J genes are TRBV12-3 or TRBV12-4 and TRBJ1-1; no firm D call. The length of the CDR3 is 13 residues. Between the trimmed V and J ends, which lost 3 bases and 6 bases, there was a span of 11 bases. The DNA for the CDR3 is TGTGCCAGCAGTTTGGGGATAAACGCTGAAGCTTTCTTT. Its protein is CASSLGINAEAFF.

With regard to this clonotype: The junction and the germline gene differ at one end; a read error may be behind it. This chain joins TRBV2 and TRBJ1-5; D possibly corresponds to TRBD1 (6 bases). The CDR3 totals 17 residues. Germline V gene lookup returns CDR1 SNHLY and CDR2 FYNNEI. CDR3 nucleotides: TGTACCAGCAGTGAACGGGGGGGGGGGGCTCGTAATCAGCCCCAGCATTTT. Translating gives CTSSERGGGARNQPQHF.

This clonotype has a count of ten or more. The chain combines TRBV24-1 with TRBJ1-4, with a tentative D call TRBD1 (5 bases). V shed 3 bases and J shed 5 bases, with 6 bases lying between them. The CDR3 covers 13 residues. CDR1 and CDR2 from the germline V gene are KGHDR and SFDVKD. CDR3 residues: CATSDGQNEKLFF. CDR3 coding DNA: TGTGCCACCAGTGATGGACAAAATGAAAAACTGTTTTTT.

This clonotype was observed a handful of times. The rearrangement joins TRBV3-1 to TRBJ1-2; perhaps TRBD1 as D (5 bases). The CDR3 extends over 13 amino acids. The germline V gene has CDR1 LGHDT and CDR2 YNNKEL (reference sequence). Trimming stripped 3 bases from V and 8 bases from J, with 13 bases between. The CDR3 here is CASSHPRQSGYTF. As DNA, the CDR3 is TGTGCCAGCAGCCACCCCCGACAGAGCGGCTACACCTTC.

The chain combines TRBV6-1 with TRBJ2-7; no definite D call. CDR3 length: 15 amino acids. Germline V gene sequence: CDR1 MNHNS, CDR2 SASEGT. Trimming pared 4 bases from V and 4 bases from J, leaving 17 bases between. The CDR3 bases are TGTGCCAGCAGTGGAATCCAGACACTCACTTACGAGCAGTACTTC. Translation gives CASSGIQTLTYEQYF.

This clonotype was detected ten times or more. V usage is TRBV10-3 and J usage is TRBJ2-7; D is tentatively TRBD1 or TRBD2 (5 bases each). V was pared by 6 bases and J by 3 bases, with 9 bases between. This CDR3 spans 12 amino acids. The V gene's germline CDR1 is ENHRY and CDR2 SYGVKD. CDR3 in amino acids: CAISRENYEQYF. In nucleotides, the CDR3 is TGTGCCATCAGCAGGGAGAACTACGAGCAGTACTTC.

This clonotype was observed at least ten times. The rearrangement joins TRBV27 to TRBJ2-1, with 8 bases fitting TRBD2. This CDR3 comprises 14 residues. CDR1 MNHEY and CDR2 SMNVEV come from the germline V gene (reference sequence). The ends lost 7 bases at V and 4 bases at J; junction bases unmatched: 6. The CDR3 DNA reads TGTGCCAGCAAGCTAGCGGGTCCATACAATGAGCAGTTCTTC. Translated, it gives CASKLAGPYNEQFF.

This clonotype came up many times. J is TRBJ2-3 and V is TRBV27; D call uncertain. The V and J ends lost 2 bases and 3 bases respectively, with 9 bases between them. The CDR3 runs 14 residues. The germline CDR1 and CDR2 sequences are MNHEY and SMNVEV (reference sequence). The CDR3 DNA is TGTGCCAGCAGTTTAGCTATCTCGACAGATACGCAGTATTTT. As protein: CASSLAISTDTQYF.

In its sample, this clonotype was seen many times. The chain uses TRBV3-1 and TRBJ2-1; no reliable D call. CDR1 and CDR2 (germline): LGHDT, YNNKEL (reference sequence). This CDR3 spans 14 amino acids. With 0 bases removed from V and 1 base from J, the gap between germline ends came to 4 bases. CDR3 bases: TGTGCCAGCAGCCAAGAAGAATCCTACAATGAGCAGTTCTTC. This translates into CASSQEESYNEQFF.

In the case of this clonotype: The junction differs from germline at one of its ends, possibly a read error. The chain joins TRBV29-1 to TRBJ1-1; TRBD1 is a possible D gene (5 bases). The CDR3 spans 14 residues. Germline V gene sequence: CDR1 SQVTM, CDR2 ANQGSEA. The CDR3 here is CSVGGVSENTGAFF. In DNA form, the CDR3 reads TGCAGCGTGGGGGGAGTGTCAGAGAACACTGGAGCTTTCTTT.

V is TRBV28 and J is TRBJ2-1; TRBD2 matches at 12 bases. Losses at the gene ends were 2 bases for V and 7 bases for J; bases not matched to a gene: 3. The CDR3 has 15 amino acids. CDR1 MDHEN and CDR2 SYDVKM come from the germline V gene. Here the CDR3 DNA reads TGTGCCAGCAGTTTAAGACTAGCGGGAGTTAATGAGCAGTTCTTC. Amino acid sequence: CASSLRLAGVNEQFF.

The V call is TRBV18, the J call TRBJ1-5; tentative D call: TRBD1 (5 bases). This CDR3 contains 13 residues. V was cut by 3 bases and J by 6 bases, with 9 bases left in between. Looked up from germline, CDR1 is KGHSH and CDR2 is LQKENI. CDR3 in DNA: TGTGCCAGCTCACCCTTGAGGGGTCAGCCCCAGCATTTT. The encoded protein is CASSPLRGQPQHF.

This clonotype has a count of ten or more. The genes are TRBV20-1 and TRBJ2-7, with a weak D call TRBD1 (6 bases). Germline V CDR1 and CDR2: DFQATT, SNEGSKA (reference sequence). This CDR3 is 13 amino acids long. The V end was cut by 3 bases, the J end by 0 bases, with 9 bases between. Here the CDR3 DNA reads TGCAGTGCTAGCCAGGGGAGCTCCTACGAGCAGTACTTC. The encoded protein is CSASQGSSYEQYF.